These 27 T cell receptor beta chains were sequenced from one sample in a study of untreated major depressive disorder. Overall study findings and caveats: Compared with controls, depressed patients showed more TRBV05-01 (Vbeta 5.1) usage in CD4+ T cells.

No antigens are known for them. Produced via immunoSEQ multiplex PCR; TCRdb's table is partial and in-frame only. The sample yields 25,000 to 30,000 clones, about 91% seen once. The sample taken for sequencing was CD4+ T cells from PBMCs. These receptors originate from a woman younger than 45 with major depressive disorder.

The CDR3 nucleotides read TGTGCCAGCAGGCTACTAGCGGGGGGGCCTGGCACCGGGGAGCTGTTTTTT. Translated, it gives CASRLLAGGPGTGELFF. The gene calls are TRBV6-8 and TRBJ2-2, with 13 bases fitting TRBD2. This CDR3 is 17 amino acids long. Trimming removed 6 bases from V and 4 bases from J; junction bases left unmatched: 8. Germline CDR1 reads MNHGY; CDR2 reads SAAAGT.

The CDR3 reads CSVDSYSTDTQYF. For the CDR3, the DNA is TGCAGCGTTGACTCCTACTCCACAGATACGCAGTATTTT. The V and J genes are TRBV29-1 and TRBJ2-3, with no clear D. V dropped 3 bases and J dropped 2 bases, with 9 bases sitting between them. The germline gives CDR1 SQVTM, CDR2 ANQGSEA. The CDR3 has 13 amino acids.

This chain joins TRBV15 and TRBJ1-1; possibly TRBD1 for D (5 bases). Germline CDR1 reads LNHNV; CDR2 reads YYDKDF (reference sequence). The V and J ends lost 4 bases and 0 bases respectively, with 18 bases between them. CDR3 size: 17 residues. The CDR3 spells CATSMRGPSAMNTEAFF. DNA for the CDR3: TGTGCCACCAGCATGAGGGGCCCTTCGGCCATGAACACTGAAGCTTTCTTT. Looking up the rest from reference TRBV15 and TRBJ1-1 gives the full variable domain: DAMVIQNPRYQVTQFGKPVTLSCSQTLNHNVMYWYQQKSSQAPKLLFHYYDKDFNNEADTPDNFQSRRPNTSFCFLDIRSPGLGDTAMYLCATSMRGPSAMNTEAFFGQGTRLTVV.

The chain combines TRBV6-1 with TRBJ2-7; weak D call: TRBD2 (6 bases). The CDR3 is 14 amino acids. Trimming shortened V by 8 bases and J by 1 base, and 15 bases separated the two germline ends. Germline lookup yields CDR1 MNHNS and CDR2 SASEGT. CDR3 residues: CASRREGGSYEQYF. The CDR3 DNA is TGTGCCAGCCGACGCGAGGGAGGTTCCTACGAGCAGTACTTC.

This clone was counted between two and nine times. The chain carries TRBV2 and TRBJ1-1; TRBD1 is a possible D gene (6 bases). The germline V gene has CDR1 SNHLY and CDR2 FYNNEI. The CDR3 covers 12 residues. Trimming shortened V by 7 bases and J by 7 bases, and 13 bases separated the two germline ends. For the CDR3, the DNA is TGTGCCAGCAATGTTCAAGGGGGTGAAGCTTTCTTT. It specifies CASNVQGGEAFF.

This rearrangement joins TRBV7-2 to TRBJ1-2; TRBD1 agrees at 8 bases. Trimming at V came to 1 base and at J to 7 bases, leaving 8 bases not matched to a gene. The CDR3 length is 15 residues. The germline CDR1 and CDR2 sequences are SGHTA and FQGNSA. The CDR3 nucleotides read TGTGCCAGCAGCTTAGATCAGGGGGCGAGGTCTGGCTACACCTTC. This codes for CASSLDQGARSGYTF.

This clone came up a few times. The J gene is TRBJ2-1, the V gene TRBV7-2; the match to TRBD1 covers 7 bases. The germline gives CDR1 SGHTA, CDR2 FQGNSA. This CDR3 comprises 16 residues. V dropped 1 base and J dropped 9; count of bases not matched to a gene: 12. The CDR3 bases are TGTGCCAGCAGCTTAGTTCGGCTCAGGGGGTCGGGTGAGCAGTTCTTC. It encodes CASSLVRLRGSGEQFF.

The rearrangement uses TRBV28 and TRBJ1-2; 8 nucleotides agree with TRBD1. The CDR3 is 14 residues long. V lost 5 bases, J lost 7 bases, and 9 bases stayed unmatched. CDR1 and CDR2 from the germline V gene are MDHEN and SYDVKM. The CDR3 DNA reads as TGTGCCAGCAGTCTTTCAGGGGGCGTTAGTGGCTACACCTTC. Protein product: CASSLSGGVSGYTF.

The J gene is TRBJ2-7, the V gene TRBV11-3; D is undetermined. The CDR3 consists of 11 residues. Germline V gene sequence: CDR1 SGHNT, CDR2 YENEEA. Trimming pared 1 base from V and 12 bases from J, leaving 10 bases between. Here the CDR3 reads CASSLGGSTYF. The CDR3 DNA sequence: TGTGCCAGCAGCTTAGGCGGCAGTACGTACTTC.

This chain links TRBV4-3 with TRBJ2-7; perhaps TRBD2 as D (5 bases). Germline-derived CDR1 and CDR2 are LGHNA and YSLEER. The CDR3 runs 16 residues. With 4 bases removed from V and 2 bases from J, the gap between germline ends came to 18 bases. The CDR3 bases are TGCGCCAGCAGCCCCCCAGGTCGAGCCGGGACCTACGAGCAGTACTTC. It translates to CASSPPGRAGTYEQYF.

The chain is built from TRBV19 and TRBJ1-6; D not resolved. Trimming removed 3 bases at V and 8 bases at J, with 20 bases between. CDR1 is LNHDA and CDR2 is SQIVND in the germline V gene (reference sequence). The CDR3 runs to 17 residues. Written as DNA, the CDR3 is TGTGCCAGTAGTATGGATAGGACCCACCGGGCCGATTCACCCCTCCACTTT. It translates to CASSMDRTHRADSPLHF.

DNA for the CDR3: TGTGCCAGCAGCTTCCATGTGGGCTACGAGCAGTACTTC. Translating it yields CASSFHVGYEQYF. The V call is TRBV7-2, the J call TRBJ2-7; unclear D gene. CDR3 length: 13 residues. CDR1 and CDR2 (germline): SGHTA, FQGNSA. V was cut by 3 bases and J by 3 bases, with 9 bases left in between.

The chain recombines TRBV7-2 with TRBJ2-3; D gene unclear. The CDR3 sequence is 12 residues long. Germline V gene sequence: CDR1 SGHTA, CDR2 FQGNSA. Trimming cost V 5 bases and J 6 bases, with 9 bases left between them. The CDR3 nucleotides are TGTGCCAGCAGCCGCAGTGGGGATACGCAGTATTTT. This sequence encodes CASSRSGDTQYF.

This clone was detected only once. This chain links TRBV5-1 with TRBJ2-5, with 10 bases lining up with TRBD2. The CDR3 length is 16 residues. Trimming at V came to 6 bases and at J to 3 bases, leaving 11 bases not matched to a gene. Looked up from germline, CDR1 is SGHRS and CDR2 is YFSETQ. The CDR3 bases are TGCGCCAGCACGAGCCAGGGACTAGCGAAGGAAGAGACCCAGTACTTC. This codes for CASTSQGLAKEETQYF. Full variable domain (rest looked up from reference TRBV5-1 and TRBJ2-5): KAGVTQTPRYLIKTRGQQVTLSCSPISGHRSVSWYQQTPGQGLQFLFEYFSETQRNKGNFPGRFSGRQFSNSRSEMNVSTLELGDSALYLCASTSQGLAKEETQYFGPGTRLLVL.

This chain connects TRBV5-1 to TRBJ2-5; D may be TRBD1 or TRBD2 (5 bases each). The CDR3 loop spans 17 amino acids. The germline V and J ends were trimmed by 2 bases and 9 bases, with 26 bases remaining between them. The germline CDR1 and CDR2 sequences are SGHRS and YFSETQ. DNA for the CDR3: TGCGCCAGCAGCTTTTCCCTTTTGGGGGAGACCAGTGGGGCCCAGTACTTC. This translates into CASSFSLLGETSGAQYF. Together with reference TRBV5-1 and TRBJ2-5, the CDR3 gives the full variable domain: KAGVTQTPRYLIKTRGQQVTLSCSPISGHRSVSWYQQTPGQGLQFLFEYFSETQRNKGNFPGRFSGRQFSNSRSEMNVSTLELGDSALYLCASSFSLLGETSGAQYFGPGTRLLVL.

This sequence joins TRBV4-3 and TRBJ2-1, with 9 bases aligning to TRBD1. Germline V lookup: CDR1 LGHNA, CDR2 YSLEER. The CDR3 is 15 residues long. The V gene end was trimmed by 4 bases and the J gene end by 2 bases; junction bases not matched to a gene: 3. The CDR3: CASSLGTGTYNEQFF. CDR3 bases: TGCGCCAGCAGCCTAGGGACAGGGACCTACAATGAGCAGTTCTTC.

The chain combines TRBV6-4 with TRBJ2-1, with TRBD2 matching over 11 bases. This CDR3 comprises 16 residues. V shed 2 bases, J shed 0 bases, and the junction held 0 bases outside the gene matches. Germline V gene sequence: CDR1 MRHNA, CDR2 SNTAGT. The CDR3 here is CASSDTSGGSYNEQFF. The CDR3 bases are TGTGCCAGCAGTGACACTAGCGGGGGCTCCTACAATGAGCAGTTCTTC.

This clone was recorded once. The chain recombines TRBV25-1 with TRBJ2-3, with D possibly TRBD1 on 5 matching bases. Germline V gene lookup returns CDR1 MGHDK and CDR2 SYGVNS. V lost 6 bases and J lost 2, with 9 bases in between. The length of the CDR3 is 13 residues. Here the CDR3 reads CASRGQNTDTQYF. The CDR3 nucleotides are TGTGCCAGCAGAGGACAAAACACAGATACGCAGTATTTT.

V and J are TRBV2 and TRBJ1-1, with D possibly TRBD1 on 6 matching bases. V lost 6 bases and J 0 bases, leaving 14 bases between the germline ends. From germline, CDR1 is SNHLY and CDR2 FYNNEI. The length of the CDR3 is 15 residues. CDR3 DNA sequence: TGTGCCAGCAGCCCTCAGGGGACCATGAACACTGAAGCTTTCTTT. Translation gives CASSPQGTMNTEAFF.

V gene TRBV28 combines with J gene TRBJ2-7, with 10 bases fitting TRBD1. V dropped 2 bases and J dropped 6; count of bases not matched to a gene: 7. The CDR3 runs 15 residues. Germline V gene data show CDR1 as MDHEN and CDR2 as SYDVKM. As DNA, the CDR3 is TGTGCCAGCAGTTTACGGACAGGGGGAGTCAGCGAGCAGTACTTC. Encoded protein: CASSLRTGGVSEQYF.

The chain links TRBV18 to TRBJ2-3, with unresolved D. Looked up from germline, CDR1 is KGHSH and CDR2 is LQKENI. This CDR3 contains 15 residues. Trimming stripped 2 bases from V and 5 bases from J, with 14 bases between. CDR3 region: CASSPAGPWGDTQYF. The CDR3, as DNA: TGTGCCAGCTCACCAGCAGGTCCCTGGGGAGATACGCAGTATTTT.

The CDR3 protein is CASSLAGEMSINEQFF. DNA for the CDR3: TGTGCCAGCAGTCTAGCGGGAGAAATGAGTATCAATGAGCAGTTCTTC. This rearrangement joins TRBV27 to TRBJ2-1; 10 bases line up with TRBD2. The CDR3 totals 16 residues. V shed 5 bases and J 6 bases; nucleotides not matched to a gene: 10. The germline V gene has CDR1 MNHEY and CDR2 SMNVEV (reference sequence).

The CDR3 coding sequence is TGTGCCAGCAGCTTTAGTTCCGTTTCGGGCTCCTACGAGCAGTACTTC. It yields the protein CASSFSSVSGSYEQYF. The V call is TRBV7-9, the J call TRBJ2-7; D gene uncertain. Trimming cost V 3 bases and J 0 bases, with 15 bases left between them. The CDR3 sequence is 16 residues long. Germline V gene lookup returns CDR1 SEHNR and CDR2 FQNEAQ (reference sequence).

For the CDR3, the DNA is TGTGCCAGCAGCCATGGGGGTGGGAGCTCCTACGAGCAGTACTTC. Translating it yields CASSHGGGSSYEQYF. This sequence joins TRBV7-9 and TRBJ2-7, with D perhaps assigned TRBD1 or TRBD2 (5 bases each). V lost 5 bases to trimming and J lost 0 bases, with 14 bases between them. The germline V gene encodes CDR1 SEHNR and CDR2 FQNEAQ (reference sequence). The CDR3 is 15 residues long.

CDR3: CASSFQGAPQTQYF. The CDR3 bases are TGTGCCAGCAGTTTTCAGGGGGCTCCGCAGACCCAGTACTTC. This sequence joins TRBV28 and TRBJ2-5, with 8 bases aligning to TRBD1. Germline CDR1 MDHEN, CDR2 SYDVKM. The CDR3 length is 14 residues. J lost 6 bases, V lost 3 bases, and 6 bases had no gene match. Complete variable domain (other parts from reference TRBV28 and TRBJ2-5): DVKVTQSSRYLVKRTGEKVFLECVQDMDHENMFWYRQDPGLGLRLIYFSYDVKMKEKGDIPEGYSVSREKKERFSLILESASTNQTSMYLCASSFQGAPQTQYFGPGTRLLVL.

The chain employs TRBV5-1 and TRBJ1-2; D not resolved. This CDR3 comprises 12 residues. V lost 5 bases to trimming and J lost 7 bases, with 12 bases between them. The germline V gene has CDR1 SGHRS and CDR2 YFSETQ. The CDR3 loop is CASRSWTGGYTF. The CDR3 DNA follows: TGCGCCAGCAGATCATGGACCGGTGGCTACACCTTC.

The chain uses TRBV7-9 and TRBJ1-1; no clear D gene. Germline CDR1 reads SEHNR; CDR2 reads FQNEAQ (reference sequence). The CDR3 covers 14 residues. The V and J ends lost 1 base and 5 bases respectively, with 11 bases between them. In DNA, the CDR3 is TGTGCCAGCAGCTTAGACTTCGCCAGGACTGAAGCTTTCTTT. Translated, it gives CASSLDFARTEAFF.